The TCR gamma chain under discussion was sequenced for a study of gamma delta lymphoproliferative disorders and STAT genes. Study-wide background: Each gamma-chain library started from at least 50 ng of genomic DNA, using the LymphoTrack Dx TCRG Assay. Study-wide results and caveats: Patient-control comparisons may be limited by differing T cell maturation stages. Low-frequency NGS calls may be less specific; leukemic clone sharing needs confirmation.

TCRdb reanalysed the multiplex PCR reads via CATT. The repertoire holds about 2,200 gamma-chain clones, with 8% to 10% as singletons. Worth noting for this clone: Its antigen is not identified.

Genomic DNA from isolated PBMCs served as the sequencing template. The sequence was obtained from a human donor with gamma-delta T-cell large granular lymphocyte leukemia. The sequenced material came from blood.

CDR3 DNA sequence: TGTGCCACCTGGGGCAGGGGAGTGGAGAAACTCTTT. It translates to CATWGRGVEKLF. The chain employs TRGV5P and TRGJ1 or TRGJ2. In the absence of a J gene in TCRdb, the DNA was matched to germline to assign it here. TRGV5P is a pseudogene locus. This CDR3 has 12 residues.